These 20 T cell receptor beta chains originate from one sample sequenced in a study of blood T cell repertoires in COVID-19. Profiling relied on immunoSEQ multiplex PCR, and the TCRdb table lists in-frame clones only, not all of them. This sample yields approximately 400,000 clones, of which 89% are seen a single time; around 1.2% belongs to the top ten. The sample consisted of peripheral blood. These TCRs come from a man between 35 and 55 years old with acute or convalescent COVID-19.

This rearrangement joins TRBV6-2 or TRBV6-3 to TRBJ2-3; TRBD2 aligns across 7 bases. Unmatched junction bases numbered 23, after V lost 4 bases and J lost 4 bases. Germline V lookup: CDR1 MNHEY, CDR2 SVGEGT. The CDR3 has 20 residues. CDR3 protein: CASSFSSTSWGIRGADTQYF. For the CDR3, the DNA is TGTGCCAGCAGTTTCTCATCAACTAGCTGGGGTATCCGGGGGGCAGATACGCAGTATTTT.

The chain combines TRBV7-3 with TRBJ2-7; a possible D gene is TRBD2 (5 bases). Trimming shortened V by 2 bases and J by 6 bases, and 11 bases separated the two germline ends. This CDR3 has 13 residues. In germline, CDR1 is SGHTA, CDR2 FQGTGA. The CDR3 loop reads CASSLDAAGEQYF. The CDR3 coding sequence is TGTGCCAGCAGCTTAGACGCCGCGGGCGAGCAGTACTTC.

This clone was detected once. The chain joins TRBV14 to TRBJ1-3; weak D call: TRBD1 (5 bases). Germline-derived CDR1 and CDR2 are SGHDN and FVKESK. The V end lost 0 bases, the J end lost 3 bases, and 12 bases lay between the germline ends. The CDR3 spans 16 residues. The CDR3 coding sequence is TGTGCCAGCAGCCAAGATCGGGGGACGGTTGGAAACACCATATATTTT. Protein: CASSQDRGTVGNTIYF.

The CDR3 region is CATSRGQGFGGYTF. CDR3 DNA: TGTGCCACCAGCAGAGGACAGGGTTTCGGTGGCTACACCTTC. The chain links TRBV15 to TRBJ1-2, with 7 bases matching TRBD1. V was pared by 1 base and J by 7 bases, with 6 bases of the junction left unmatched. Germline V gene data show CDR1 as LNHNV and CDR2 as YYDKDF (reference sequence). CDR3 size: 14 residues.

For this clone: Other DNA sequences of this sample code for an identical CDR3. V and J are TRBV24-1 and TRBJ1-5; no clear D gene. The CDR3 is made up of 14 amino acids. The germline V gene has CDR1 KGHDR and CDR2 SFDVKD. V was clipped by 3 bases and J by 0 bases, with 5 bases between them. This CDR3 is CATSDLDSNQPQHF. The DNA for the CDR3 is TGTGCCACCAGTGATCTAGATAGCAATCAGCCCCAGCATTTT.

This clone was found once. The chain joins TRBV19 to TRBJ1-1; D is unclear. The germline V and J ends were trimmed by 4 bases and 4 bases, with 22 bases remaining between them. The CDR3 has 17 residues. Germline CDR1 and CDR2: LNHDA and SQIVND (reference sequence). CDR3 protein: CASSKLRSGVTGTEAFF. Written as DNA, the CDR3 is TGTGCCAGTAGTAAATTACGGAGTGGTGTAACGGGCACTGAAGCTTTCTTT.

This clone has just one count. CDR3 DNA: TGTGCCAGCAGTGAACGGGGGGTATCCTACGAGCAGTACTTC. Translating gives CASSERGVSYEQYF. The rearrangement links TRBV2 to TRBJ2-7, with TRBD2 matching over 7 bases. This CDR3 is 14 amino acids long. CDR1 and CDR2 (germline): SNHLY, FYNNEI. With 2 bases clipped from V and 1 base from J, the junction kept 2 bases outside the gene matches.

The chain joins TRBV25-1 to TRBJ2-3; 9 bases are a match to TRBD2. With 6 bases clipped from V and 6 bases from J, the junction kept 10 bases outside the gene matches. Germline-derived CDR1 and CDR2 are MGHDK and SYGVNS. The CDR3 is 15 amino acids. The DNA of the CDR3 is TGTGCCAGCAGGCCGGCGGGAGGGCCGGTGGATACGCAGTATTTT. The encoded protein is CASRPAGGPVDTQYF.

The genes are TRBV7-9 and TRBJ1-1; tentative D call: TRBD1 (5 bases). The germline CDR1 and CDR2 sequences are SEHNR and FQNEAQ (reference sequence). The CDR3 covers 14 residues. Trimming shortened V by 0 bases and J by 4 bases, and 9 bases separated the two germline ends. The CDR3 protein is CASSLAWRGTEAFF. CDR3 sequence (DNA): TGTGCCAGCAGCTTAGCCTGGAGGGGCACTGAAGCTTTCTTT.

The genes are TRBV28 and TRBJ2-7, with a possible D match to TRBD2 (6 bases). The V and J ends lost 5 bases and 0 bases respectively, with 11 bases between them. The germline V gene encodes CDR1 MDHEN and CDR2 SYDVKM. The CDR3 is made up of 14 amino acids. CDR3 region: CASSMAGTSYEQYF. CDR3 nucleotide sequence: TGTGCCAGCAGTATGGCGGGAACCTCCTACGAGCAGTACTTC.

This chain uses TRBV6-6 with TRBJ2-5; possible D gene TRBD2, 6 bases. The CDR3 extends over 16 amino acids. CDR1 MNHNY and CDR2 SVGAGI come from the germline V gene (reference sequence). The germline V and J ends were trimmed by 6 bases and 2 bases, with 19 bases remaining between them. The CDR3 is CASREYLRGRQETQYF. In DNA form, the CDR3 reads TGTGCCAGCAGAGAATACCTGCGGGGAAGACAAGAGACCCAGTACTTC.

J is TRBJ2-5 and V is TRBV2; TRBD2 agrees at 7 bases. The CDR3 length is 16 residues. The V and J ends lost 8 bases and 0 bases, in that order; junction bases with no gene match: 12. The germline V gene has CDR1 SNHLY and CDR2 FYNNEI. Written as DNA, the CDR3 is TGTGCCAGCGGCGGGCGGGGGTACCGGTACCAAGAGACCCAGTACTTC. Its translation: CASGGRGYRYQETQYF. The full variable domain, completed using reference TRBV2 and TRBJ2-5, is EPEVTQTPSHQVTQMGQEVILRCVPISNHLYFYWYRQILGQKVEFLVSFYNNEISEKSEIFDDQFSVERPDGSNFTLKIRSTKLEDSAMYFCASGGRGYRYQETQYFGPGTRLLVL.

This clone appeared a single time. CDR3 nucleotide sequence: TGTGCCAGCCGAGGGGGCGGTTTATACGAGCAGTACTTC. Protein: CASRGGGLYEQYF. The chain carries TRBV6-5 and TRBJ2-7; 7 positions match TRBD1. V was pared by 8 bases and J by 4 bases, with 8 bases of the junction left unmatched. Germline V lookup: CDR1 MNHEY, CDR2 SVGAGI. The CDR3 spans 13 residues.

Remarks on this clone: The same CDR3 can be traced to other DNA sequences in this sample. This rearrangement joins TRBV4-1 to TRBJ2-7; 11 nucleotides agree with TRBD2. The J segment lost 2 bases and the V segment lost 2 bases, leaving 2 bases of the junction unmatched. From germline, CDR1 is MGHRA and CDR2 YSYEKL. The CDR3 is 15 residues long. CDR3 DNA sequence: TGCGCCAGCAGCCAATTAGCGGGGGGGCCCTACGAGCAGTACTTC. It is translated as CASSQLAGGPYEQYF.

J is TRBJ1-2 and V is TRBV2, with a tentative D call TRBD1 (6 bases). The CDR3 covers 12 residues. Trimming removed 6 bases at V and 6 bases at J, with 11 bases between. Germline V gives CDR1 SNHLY, CDR2 FYNNEI. The CDR3 loop is CASRWDTDGYTF. The CDR3 nucleotides read TGTGCCAGCAGGTGGGACACTGATGGCTACACCTTC.

The chain combines TRBV27 with TRBJ2-7; TRBD2 is a possible D gene (6 bases). This CDR3 has 15 amino acids. V was pared by 0 bases and J by 3 bases, with 12 bases between. Germline V gene data show CDR1 as MNHEY and CDR2 as SMNVEV (reference sequence). The CDR3 DNA reads as TGTGCCAGCAGTTTATCGTTTCGCGGGAACTACGAGCAGTACTTC. Protein: CASSLSFRGNYEQYF.

The chain combines TRBV2 with TRBJ1-5, with D unclear. Germline CDR1 SNHLY, CDR2 FYNNEI. V lost 9 bases, J lost 3 bases, and 18 bases lay in between. This CDR3 region has 15 residues. In nucleotides, the CDR3 is TGTGCCAGTAAACGAGGCGTGATTAACAATCAGCCCCAGCATTTT. Protein: CASKRGVINNQPQHF.

The genes are TRBV29-1 and TRBJ1-1; 12 nucleotides agree with TRBD1. The ends lost 8 bases at V and 5 bases at J; junction bases unmatched: 6. Germline V gene data show CDR1 as SQVTM and CDR2 as ANQGSEA. CDR3 length: 13 residues. This CDR3 is CSSGTGGGTEAFF. CDR3 in DNA: TGCAGCTCAGGGACAGGGGGCGGAACTGAAGCTTTCTTT.

V and J are TRBV7-9 and TRBJ2-7, with 12 bases lining up with TRBD1. Germline values: CDR1 SEHNR, CDR2 FQNEAQ (reference sequence). V lost 5 bases, J lost 3 bases, and 11 bases stayed unmatched. The CDR3 spans 17 residues. CDR3 region: CASSARIGTGGGYEQYF. Written as DNA, the CDR3 is TGTGCCAGCAGCGCTAGGATCGGGACAGGGGGCGGCTACGAGCAGTACTTC.

J is TRBJ1-6 and V is TRBV4-3; possible D gene TRBD1, 6 bases. With 1 base removed from V and 7 bases from J, the gap between germline ends came to 14 bases. The germline V gene has CDR1 LGHNA and CDR2 YSLEER. The CDR3 is 16 amino acids. Here the CDR3 DNA reads TGCGCCAGCAGCCAAGTGGATACAGGGCGAAATTCACCCCTCCACTTT. Its translation is CASSQVDTGRNSPLHF.